The 25 T cell receptor beta chains below were found in one sample sequenced in a study of blood T cell repertoires in COVID-19. The protocol was immunoSEQ multiplex PCR, while the TCRdb copy is restricted to in-frame clones and leaves out a portion. The sample yields approximately 18,000 clones, around 80% seen once. The sample comprised peripheral blood. The receptors derive from a man aged 55 to 70 with acute or convalescent COVID-19.

The gene calls are TRBV28 and TRBJ1-4, with D tentatively TRBD1 (5 bases). Per germline, CDR1 MDHEN and CDR2 SYDVKM. The length of the CDR3 is 13 residues. Trimming removed 9 bases at V and 0 bases at J, with 8 bases between. The chain's CDR3 is CASETATNEKLFF. The CDR3 bases are TGTGCCAGTGAGACAGCAACTAATGAAAAACTGTTTTTT.

The chain has TRBV27 and TRBJ1-1; tentatively, D is TRBD1 (5 bases). CDR1 is MNHEY and CDR2 is SMNVEV in the germline V gene (reference sequence). The CDR3 spans 12 residues. V was trimmed by 6 bases and J by 1 base, leaving 6 bases between them. This chain's CDR3 is CASRTGNTEAFF. Written as DNA, the CDR3 is TGTGCCAGCAGAACAGGGAACACTGAAGCTTTCTTT.

The rearrangement uses TRBV7-8 and TRBJ2-5; D might be TRBD2 (5 bases). Germline CDR1 reads SGHVS; CDR2 reads FQNEAQ. With 5 bases removed from V and 5 bases from J, the gap between germline ends came to 15 bases. The CDR3 is made up of 14 amino acids. The CDR3 sequence is CASSLRASQETQYF. For the CDR3, the DNA is TGTGCCAGCAGCCTGAGGGCTAGTCAGGAGACCCAGTACTTC. Complete variable domain (other parts from reference TRBV7-8 and TRBJ2-5): GAGVSQSPRYKVAKRGQDVALRCDPISGHVSLFWYQQALGQGPEFLTYFQNEAQLDKSGLPSDRFFAERPEGSVSTLKIQRTQQEDSAVYLCASSLRASQETQYFGPGTRLLVL.

Here the CDR3 reads CAISGQGDSPLHF. As DNA, the CDR3 is TGTGCCATATCAGGACAGGGGGATTCACCCCTCCACTTT. The J gene is TRBJ1-6, the V gene TRBV6-6; 10 bases are shared with TRBD1. V lost 10 bases to trimming and J lost 8 bases; unmatched junction nucleotides: 5. The germline V gene has CDR1 MNHNY and CDR2 SVGAGI (reference sequence). The CDR3 is 13 amino acids.

The chain combines TRBV19 with TRBJ2-1, with D perhaps TRBD2 (5 bases). The germline CDR1 and CDR2 sequences are LNHDA and SQIVND (reference sequence). V lost 6 bases and J 4 bases, leaving 19 bases between the germline ends. The CDR3 loop spans 16 amino acids. CDR3 residues: CASREYGESVYNEQFF. The CDR3 nucleotides read TGTGCCAGTAGGGAGTACGGGGAATCTGTATACAATGAGCAGTTCTTC.

This chain connects TRBV27 to TRBJ1-2; D uncertain. Looked up from germline, CDR1 is MNHEY and CDR2 is SMNVEV (reference sequence). Trimming removed 3 bases at V and 9 bases at J, with 17 bases between. This CDR3 spans 14 amino acids. CDR3 DNA: TGTGCCAGCAGTTTTGGTGCGGGCACGAAAAGCTACACCTTC. Translated: CASSFGAGTKSYTF.

On this clone itself: The sample carries other DNA sequences with the same CDR3. The gene calls are TRBV7-8 and TRBJ1-2, with 7 nucleotides matching TRBD1. The germline V gene encodes CDR1 SGHVS and CDR2 FQNEAQ. This CDR3 spans 13 amino acids. The trim removed 4 bases at V and 4 bases at J, leaving 3 bases unmatched. The CDR3, as DNA: TGTGCCAGCAGCTCTGGACAGGCCTATGGCTACACCTTC. Translation gives CASSSGQAYGYTF.

This chain connects TRBV29-1 to TRBJ1-1, with 7 bases fitting TRBD1. V shed 4 bases, J shed 4 bases, and the junction held 6 bases outside the gene matches. The CDR3 length is 13 residues. The germline gives CDR1 SQVTM, CDR2 ANQGSEA. Written as DNA, the CDR3 is TGCAGCGTTGGGACAGGAAGGGGCACTGAAGCTTTCTTT. Amino acids: CSVGTGRGTEAFF.

This chain links TRBV11-1 with TRBJ2-5; D is unresolved. The CDR3 runs to 13 residues. V was pared by 5 bases and J by 6 bases, with 13 bases between. Germline CDR1 SGHAT, CDR2 FQDESV (reference sequence). This chain's CDR3 is CASSPNSQQTQYF. The CDR3 DNA is TGTGCCAGCAGCCCGAATTCACAACAGACCCAGTACTTC.

This chain links TRBV7-2 with TRBJ2-7; 10 positions match TRBD1. The V gene's germline CDR1 is SGHTA and CDR2 FQGNSA. The CDR3 has 16 amino acids. Trimming took 3 bases from V and 5 from J; bases not matched to a gene: 10. The CDR3 sequence is CASSFFIPGTGDEQYF. CDR3 sequence (DNA): TGTGCCAGCAGCTTTTTCATTCCTGGGACAGGGGACGAGCAGTACTTC.

The V gene is TRBV9, the J gene TRBJ1-2, with 8 bases matching TRBD1. Germline V gives CDR1 SGDLS, CDR2 YYNGEE. There are 15 residues in the CDR3. The V and J ends lost 0 bases and 2 bases, in that order; junction bases with no gene match: 3. DNA for the CDR3: TGTGCCAGCAGCGTAGGGGCAGGGGGCAACTATGGCTACACCTTC. The encoded protein is CASSVGAGGNYGYTF.

The chain links TRBV19 to TRBJ2-3; 7 bases match TRBD1. This CDR3 comprises 15 residues. CDR1 LNHDA and CDR2 SQIVND come from the germline V gene (reference sequence). Trimming took 6 bases from V and 1 from J; bases not matched to a gene: 7. The CDR3 DNA reads as TGTGCCAGTAGCGACAGGGCAAGGGGCACAGATACGCAGTATTTT. Protein product: CASSDRARGTDTQYF. The full variable domain, completed using reference TRBV19 and TRBJ2-3, is DGGITQSPKYLFRKEGQNVTLSCEQNLNHDAMYWYRQDPGQGLRLIYYSQIVNDFQKGDIAEGYSVSREKKESFPLTVTSAQKNPTAFYLCASSDRARGTDTQYFGPGTRLTVL.

The chain couples TRBV2 to TRBJ1-3, with D tentatively TRBD1 (6 bases). Per the germline V gene, CDR1 is SNHLY and CDR2 is FYNNEI. V was shortened by 5 bases and J by 7 bases, with 15 bases between the two germline ends. This CDR3 contains 14 residues. This CDR3 reads CASSRDTEGNTIYF. CDR3 in DNA: TGTGCCAGCAGTAGGGACACCGAAGGGAACACCATATATTTT.

The V call is TRBV5-8, the J call TRBJ1-2; D not resolved. CDR1 is SGHTS and CDR2 is YDEGEE in the germline V gene. The CDR3 has 12 residues. V shed 3 bases and J shed 4 bases, with 7 bases lying between them. CDR3 residues: CASSYLSYGYTF. In DNA form, the CDR3 reads TGTGCCAGCAGCTACCTATCCTATGGCTACACCTTC.

The chain's CDR3 is CASSLDRDRGNQPQHF. CDR3 in DNA: TGTGCCAGCAGTCTTGACAGGGACAGAGGCAATCAGCCCCAGCATTTT. This sequence joins TRBV7-8 and TRBJ1-5, with 7 bases identical to TRBD1. This CDR3 spans 16 amino acids. Germline values: CDR1 SGHVS, CDR2 FQNEAQ. J lost 2 bases, V lost 6 bases, and 10 bases had no gene match.

This clone has only a few counts. The rearrangement joins TRBV5-4 to TRBJ2-1; TRBD2 matches 7 bases. Looked up from germline, CDR1 is SGHNT and CDR2 is YYREEE (reference sequence). V lost 5 bases to trimming and J lost 5 bases; unmatched junction nucleotides: 13. The CDR3 totals 16 residues. The CDR3 DNA follows: TGTGCCAGCAGTTTTGGGAGGGCCACCACTAACAATGAGCAGTTCTTC. This gives the protein CASSFGRATTNNEQFF.

The rearrangement joins TRBV6-5 to TRBJ2-1; perhaps TRBD1 as D (6 bases). Germline CDR1 reads MNHEY; CDR2 reads SVGAGI. The CDR3 runs to 14 residues. Deletions cut 8 bases from V and 3 bases from J, with 14 bases between. CDR3 protein: CASPGQRGYNEQFF. The CDR3 DNA is TGTGCCAGCCCCGGACAGAGGGGCTACAATGAGCAGTTCTTC.

The rearrangement links TRBV7-2 to TRBJ1-5, with D possibly TRBD1 on 6 matching bases. V was shortened by 4 bases and J by 3 bases, with 10 bases between the two germline ends. The CDR3 spans 14 residues. CDR1 and CDR2 (germline): SGHTA, FQGNSA. CDR3 sequence reads: CASSSGTLNQPQHF. In DNA form, the CDR3 reads TGTGCCAGCAGCTCCGGGACACTCAATCAGCCCCAGCATTTT. The variable domain in full, completed from reference TRBV7-2 and TRBJ1-5, reads GAGVSQSPSNKVTEKGKDVELRCDPISGHTALYWYRQSLGQGLEFLIYFQGNSAPDKSGLPSDRFSAERTGGSVSTLTIQRTQQEDSAVYLCASSSGTLNQPQHFGDGTRLSIL.

This sequence joins TRBV28 and TRBJ1-1; the D gene is possibly TRBD1 (5 bases). CDR1 MDHEN and CDR2 SYDVKM come from the germline V gene. V lost 6 bases to trimming and J lost 2 bases, with 10 bases between them. This CDR3 is built from 13 residues. Written as DNA, the CDR3 is TGTGCCAGCAGAAAGACAGATAACACTGAAGCTTTCTTT. The encoded protein is CASRKTDNTEAFF.

V is TRBV29-1 and J is TRBJ1-1, with D possibly matching TRBD1 (5 bases). The CDR3 length is 13 residues. The germline gives CDR1 SQVTM, CDR2 ANQGSEA. Between the trimmed V and J ends, which lost 3 bases and 4 bases, there was a span of 12 bases. The DNA of the CDR3 is TGCAGCGTTGAGAAAATTCAGGGCACTGAAGCTTTCTTT. Translation gives CSVEKIQGTEAFF.

The chain has TRBV2 and TRBJ1-2; 8 bases align to TRBD1. Per the germline V gene, CDR1 is SNHLY and CDR2 is FYNNEI. This CDR3 has 12 residues. The junction had 3 bases not matched to a gene; V was cut back by 8 bases and J by 4 bases. CDR3 in amino acids: CASDRGPYGYTF. The CDR3 coding sequence is TGTGCCAGCGACAGGGGTCCCTATGGCTACACCTTC.

This sequence joins TRBV13 and TRBJ1-4; TRBD1 agrees at 8 bases. CDR1 is PRHDT and CDR2 is FYEKMQ in the germline V gene (reference sequence). J gave up 7 bases and V 0 bases, and 1 base lay outside the gene matches. The CDR3 totals 14 residues. The CDR3 region has the DNA TGTGCCAGCAGCTTAGGGGGGACAGGTGAAAAACTGTTTTTT. Translated: CASSLGGTGEKLFF. Based on the CDR3 plus reference TRBV13 and TRBJ1-4, the full variable domain is AAGVIQSPRHLIKEKRETATLKCYPIPRHDTVYWYQQGPGQDPQFLISFYEKMQSDKGSIPDRFSAQQFSDYHSELNMSSLELGDSALYFCASSLGGTGEKLFFGSGTQLSVL.

The chain has TRBV7-3 and TRBJ2-5; 11 bases are shared with TRBD2. The CDR3 sequence is 17 residues long. Losses at the gene ends were 1 base for V and 2 bases for J; bases not matched to a gene: 6. CDR1 and CDR2 (germline): SGHTA, FQGTGA. CDR3 sequence reads: CASSLSTGTSGQETQYF. CDR3 sequence (DNA): TGTGCCAGCAGCTTAAGTACGGGGACTAGCGGTCAAGAGACCCAGTACTTC.

The chain links TRBV7-9 to TRBJ1-5; no reliable D call. Trimming shortened V by 5 bases and J by 7 bases, and 12 bases separated the two germline ends. Germline-derived CDR1 and CDR2 are SEHNR and FQNEAQ (reference sequence). The CDR3 extends over 13 amino acids. CDR3 nucleotides: TGTGCCAGCAGCCAAAACAGTGGACAGCCCCAGCATTTT. Translated, it gives CASSQNSGQPQHF.

CDR3 nucleotides: TGCAGCGTTGAAGTCCTAGAAGATATTAACTATGGCTACACCTTC. Translating it yields CSVEVLEDINYGYTF. The chain has TRBV29-1 and TRBJ1-2; no reliable D call. This CDR3 region has 15 residues. Trimming stripped 1 base from V and 1 base from J, with 13 bases between. Germline-derived CDR1 and CDR2 are SQVTM and ANQGSEA.